The subject of this entry is one T cell receptor (beta chain). The antigen remains undetermined. Looked up from germline, CDR1 is LNHDA and CDR2 is SQIVND (reference sequence). Trimming took 0 bases from V and 6 from J, leaving 14 bases between them. This CDR3 is 15 amino acids long. The record originates from a study of regulatory T cells in long-lasting Graves disease. Study-wide points: In persistent patients, shared public clonotypes (roughly 2,800) outnumbered those in new patients (around 1,000).

Time point specified: newly diagnosed GD, antithyroid drugs for less than 3 months. Making the TCR library involved RNA that had been extracted from PBMCs. Each of the patients was recruited from an endocrinology department situated in Xi'an, China. iRepertoire HTBI primers and Arm-PCR of CDR3 regions built TCR beta libraries. TCRdb processed the multiplex PCR reads anew with MiXCR; each CDR3 protein has one entry. This table holds more than 450,000 distinct CDR3 sequences, under 20% found once. The data were also submitted as part of a second study, on T cells in Graves' hyperthyroidism and ophthalmopathy. That report notes: The HTBI primer set drove a first-round RT-PCR of the TCR CDR3.

The chain is built from TRBV19 and TRBJ2-5; tentative D call: TRBD2 (6 bases). The sequencing used peripheral blood mononuclear cells (PBMCs), collected at new diagnosis, from a patient treated with antithyroid drugs. The source of this sequence is a man in his forties with Graves disease. The CDR3, as DNA: TGTGCCAGTAGTATAGAGGGACTCCCGAGGCAGACCCAGTACTTC. Protein sequence: CASSIEGLPRQTQYF. Using reference TRBV19 and TRBJ2-5 for the parts outside the CDR3, the full variable domain is DGGITQSPKYLFRKEGQNVTLSCEQNLNHDAMYWYRQDPGQGLRLIYYSQIVNDFQKGDIAEGYSVSREKKESFPLTVTSAQKNPTAFYLCASSIEGLPRQTQYFGPGTRLLVL.